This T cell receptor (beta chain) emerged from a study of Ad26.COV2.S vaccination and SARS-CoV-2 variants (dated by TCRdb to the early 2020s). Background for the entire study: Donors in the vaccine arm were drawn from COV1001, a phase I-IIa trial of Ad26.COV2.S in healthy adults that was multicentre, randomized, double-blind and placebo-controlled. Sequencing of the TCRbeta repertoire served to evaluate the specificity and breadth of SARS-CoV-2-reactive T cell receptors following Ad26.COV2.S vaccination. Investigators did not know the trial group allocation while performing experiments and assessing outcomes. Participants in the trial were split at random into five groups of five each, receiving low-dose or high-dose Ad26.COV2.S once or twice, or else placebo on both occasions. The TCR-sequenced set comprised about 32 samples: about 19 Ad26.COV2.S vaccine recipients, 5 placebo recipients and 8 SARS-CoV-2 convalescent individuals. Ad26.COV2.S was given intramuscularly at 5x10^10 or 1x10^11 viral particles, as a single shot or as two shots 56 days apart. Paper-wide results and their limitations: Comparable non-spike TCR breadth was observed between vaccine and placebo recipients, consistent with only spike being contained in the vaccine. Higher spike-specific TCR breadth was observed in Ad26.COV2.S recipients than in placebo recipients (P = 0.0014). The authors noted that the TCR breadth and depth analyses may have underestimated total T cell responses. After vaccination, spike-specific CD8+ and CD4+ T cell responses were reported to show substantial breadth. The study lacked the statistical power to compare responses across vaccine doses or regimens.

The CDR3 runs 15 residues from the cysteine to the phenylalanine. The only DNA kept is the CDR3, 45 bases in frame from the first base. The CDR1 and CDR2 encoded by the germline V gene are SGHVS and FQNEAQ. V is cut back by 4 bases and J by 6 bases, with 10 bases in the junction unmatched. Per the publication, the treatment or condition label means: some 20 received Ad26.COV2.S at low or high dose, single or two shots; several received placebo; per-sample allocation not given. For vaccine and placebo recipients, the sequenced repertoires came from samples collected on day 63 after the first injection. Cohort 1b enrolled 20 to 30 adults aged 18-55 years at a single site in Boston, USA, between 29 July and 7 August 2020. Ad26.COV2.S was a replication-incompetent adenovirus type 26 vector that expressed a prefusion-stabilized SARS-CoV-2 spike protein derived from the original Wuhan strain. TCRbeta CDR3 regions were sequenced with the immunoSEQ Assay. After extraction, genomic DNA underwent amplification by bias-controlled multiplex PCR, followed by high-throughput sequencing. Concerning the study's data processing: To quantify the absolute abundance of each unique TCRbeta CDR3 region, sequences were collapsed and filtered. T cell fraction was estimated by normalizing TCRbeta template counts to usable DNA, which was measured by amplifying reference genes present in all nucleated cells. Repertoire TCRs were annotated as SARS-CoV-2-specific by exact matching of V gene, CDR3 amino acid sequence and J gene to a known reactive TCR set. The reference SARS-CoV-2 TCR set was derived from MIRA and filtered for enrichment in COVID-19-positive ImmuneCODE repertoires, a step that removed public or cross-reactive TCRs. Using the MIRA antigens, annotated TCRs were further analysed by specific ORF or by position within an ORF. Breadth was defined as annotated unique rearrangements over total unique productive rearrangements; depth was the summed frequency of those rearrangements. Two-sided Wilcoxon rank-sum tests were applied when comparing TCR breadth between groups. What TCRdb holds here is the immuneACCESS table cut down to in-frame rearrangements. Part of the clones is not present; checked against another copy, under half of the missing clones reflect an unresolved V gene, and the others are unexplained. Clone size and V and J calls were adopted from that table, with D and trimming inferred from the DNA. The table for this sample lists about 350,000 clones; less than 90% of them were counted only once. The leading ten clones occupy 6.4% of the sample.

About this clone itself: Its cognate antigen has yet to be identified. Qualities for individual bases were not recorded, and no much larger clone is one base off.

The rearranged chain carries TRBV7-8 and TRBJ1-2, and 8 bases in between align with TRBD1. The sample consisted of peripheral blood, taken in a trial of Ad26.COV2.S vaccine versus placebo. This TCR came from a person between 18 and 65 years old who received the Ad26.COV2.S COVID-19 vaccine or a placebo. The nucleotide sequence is TGTGCCAGCAGCTCTCGACAGGGGCACGGGGATGGCTACACCTTC. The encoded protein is CASSSRQGHGDGYTF.